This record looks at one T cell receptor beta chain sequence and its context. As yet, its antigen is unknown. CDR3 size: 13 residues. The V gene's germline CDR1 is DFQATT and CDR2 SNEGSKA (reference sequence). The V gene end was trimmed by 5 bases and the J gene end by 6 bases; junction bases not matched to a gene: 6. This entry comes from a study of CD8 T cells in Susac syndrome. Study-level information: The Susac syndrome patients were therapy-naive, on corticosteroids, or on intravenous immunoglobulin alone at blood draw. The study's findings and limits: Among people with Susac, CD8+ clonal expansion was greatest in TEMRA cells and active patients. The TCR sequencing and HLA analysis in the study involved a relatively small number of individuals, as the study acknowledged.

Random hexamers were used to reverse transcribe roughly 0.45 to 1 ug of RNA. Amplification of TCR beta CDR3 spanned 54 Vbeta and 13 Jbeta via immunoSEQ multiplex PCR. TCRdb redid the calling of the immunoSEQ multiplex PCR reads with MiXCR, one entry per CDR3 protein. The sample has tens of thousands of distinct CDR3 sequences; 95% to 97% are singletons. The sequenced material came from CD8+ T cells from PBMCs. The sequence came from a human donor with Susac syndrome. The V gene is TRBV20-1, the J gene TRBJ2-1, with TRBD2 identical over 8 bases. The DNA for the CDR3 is TGCAGTGCTCTCCGCGGGGGGCGCAATGAGCAGTTCTTC. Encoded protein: CSALRGGRNEQFF.